The clone carrying this TCR beta chain was counted a single time. This sample was included in a study of Graves' ophthalmopathy and Graves' hyperthyroidism. The authors amplified TCR beta CDR3 regions from RNA transcripts. RT-PCR was first run with HTBI primers, then multiplex PCR in a second round. From the multiplex PCR reads, TCRdb called clonotypes with MiXCR, one entry per CDR3 protein. This repertoire shows about 39,000 distinct CDR3 sequences, roughly 49% found once; its top ten account for about 25%. The authors isolated PBMCs from 8.5 to 10 ml of fresh peripheral blood. This CDR3 spans 15 amino acids. Germline V CDR1 and CDR2: MNHNS, SASEGT. V lost 5 bases to trimming and J lost 8 bases; unmatched junction nucleotides: 11.

Sequencing used peripheral blood. The TCR was taken from an adult woman with stable Graves' hyperthyroidism. This chain uses TRBV6-1 with TRBJ1-2; 10 bases align to TRBD1. The chain's CDR3 is CASSQLTGGAAGYTF. In DNA form, the CDR3 reads TGTGCCAGCAGTCAATTGACAGGGGGCGCGGCAGGCTACACCTTC.